This T cell receptor beta chain stems from a study of Graves' ophthalmopathy and Graves' hyperthyroidism. Study-level information: Peripheral blood (taken before any treatment) was collected at initial diagnosis. Study-level findings and limits: Detected in blood as well were most expanded thyroid clonotypes with frequency above 0.001.

This clonotype has only a few counts. Its antigen is undetermined. Other autoimmune diseases, uncontrolled infections, pregnancy or lactation led to the exclusion of patients. Diagnoses were established from clinical symptoms, serum thyroxine, TRAb, thyroid ultrasound and orbital computed tomography. The study amplified TCR beta CDR3 regions using RNA transcripts. An opening RT-PCR round employed HTBI primers and preceded a second-round multiplex PCR. TCRdb passed the multiplex PCR reads through MiXCR, listing each CDR3 protein once. The data show about 700,000 distinct CDR3 sequences, around 40% seen once. The CDR3 sequence is 19 residues long. Germline CDR1 and CDR2: LNHDA and SQIVND (reference sequence). J gave up 2 bases and V 7 bases, and 8 bases lay outside the gene matches.

The sequence came from an adult man with Graves' ophthalmopathy. Sequencing used peripheral blood. The genes are TRBV19 and TRBJ2-6; 16 positions agree with TRBD2. CDR3 nucleotides: TGTGCCAGTAAACAGCCGGGACTAGCGGGAGGGCCTGGGGCCAACGTCCTGACTTTC. It yields the protein CASKQPGLAGGPGANVLTF.